A single sample gave rise to the 19 T cell receptor beta chains below, sequenced in a study of Graves' ophthalmopathy and Graves' hyperthyroidism. The sequenced template was RNA, covering the TCR beta CDR3 region. HTBI primers served in a first-round RT-PCR, which a second-round multiplex PCR followed. TCRdb processed the multiplex PCR reads anew with MiXCR; each CDR3 protein has one entry. Among approximately 480,000 distinct CDR3 sequences listed, 14% were seen once. Input material: blood. These receptors were obtained from a woman between 25 and 40 years old with Graves' ophthalmopathy.

This clonotype showed up many times. This chain connects TRBV6-6 to TRBJ2-6, with TRBD2 as a possible D gene (5 bases). Trimming took 7 bases from V and 0 from J, leaving 7 bases between them. The CDR3 loop spans 14 amino acids. Germline values: CDR1 MNHNY, CDR2 SVGAGI (reference sequence). The CDR3 reads CASTEGSGANVLTF. CDR3 nucleotide sequence: TGTGCCAGCACCGAGGGCTCTGGGGCCAACGTCCTGACTTTC.

The table lists this clonotype with many counts. The gene calls are TRBV6-1 and TRBJ2-7; the match to TRBD2 covers 10 bases. This CDR3 has 15 residues. From germline, CDR1 is MNHNS and CDR2 SASEGT. Trimming at V came to 6 bases and at J to 4 bases, leaving 9 bases not matched to a gene. CDR3 sequence (DNA): TGTGCCAGCAGCCAGGCTAGCGGGAGTAGATACGAGCAGTACTTC. This translates into CASSQASGSRYEQYF.

This clonotype was detected many times. The V and J genes are TRBV27 and TRBJ1-6; TRBD1 matches 7 bases. The CDR3 length is 16 residues. Germline V gene lookup returns CDR1 MNHEY and CDR2 SMNVEV (reference sequence). V was pared by 4 bases and J by 2 bases, with 5 bases of the junction left unmatched. CDR3 in DNA: TGTGCCAGCAGTTCTTCCGGGACAGCCTATAATTCACCCCTCCACTTT. Its protein product is CASSSSGTAYNSPLHF.

This clonotype was observed many times. V usage is TRBV14 and J usage is TRBJ2-2; D is tentatively TRBD1 or TRBD2 (5 bases each). The CDR3 runs to 15 residues. Trimming left V 4 bases short and J 3 bases short, with 12 bases between. Germline CDR1 is SGHDN and CDR2 is FVKESK. The CDR3 sequence: CASSLNRRYTGELFF. The CDR3 region has the DNA TGTGCCAGCAGCCTAAACAGGAGGTACACCGGGGAGCTGTTTTTT.

In its sample, this clonotype was seen many times. The genes are TRBV12-3 or TRBV12-4 and TRBJ1-5; tentatively, D is TRBD1 (6 bases). Trimming left V 1 base short and J 7 bases short, with 11 bases between. The CDR3 extends over 14 amino acids. DNA of the CDR3: TGTGCCAGCAGTTTAGAAGGGGGAAGGCAGCCCCAGCATTTT. Translation gives CASSLEGGRQPQHF.

In this sample, this clonotype turned up many times. In DNA form, the CDR3 reads TGTGCCAGCAGTGTACGGACAGGGGATTATCAGCCCCAGCATTTT. The encoded protein is CASSVRTGDYQPQHF. V usage is TRBV6-1 and J usage is TRBJ1-5; 9 bases are a match to TRBD1. CDR3 length equals 15 residues. V was pared by 4 bases and J by 5 bases, with 6 bases of the junction left unmatched. Germline loops: CDR1 MNHNS, CDR2 SASEGT.

In this sample, this clonotype turned up many times. The V and J genes are TRBV29-1 and TRBJ2-5; D gene ambiguous. V was shortened by 6 bases and J by 2 bases, with 10 bases between the two germline ends. From germline, CDR1 is SQVTM and CDR2 ANQGSEA. The CDR3 is 12 amino acids. CDR3 DNA: TGCAGCGTCGCCTTCGGGCAAGAGACCCAGTACTTC. Protein: CSVAFGQETQYF.

This clonotype was seen a handful of times. The chain carries TRBV12-3 or TRBV12-4 and TRBJ1-1, with no clear D. The CDR3 spans 13 residues. The V gene lost 3 bases and the J gene lost 4 bases, with 9 bases spanning the gap. CDR3 in amino acids: CASSFTVSTEAFF. CDR3 bases: TGTGCCAGCAGTTTCACGGTGTCCACTGAAGCTTTCTTT.

Comment on this clonotype: This may stem from a read error, because a much larger clone lies one nucleotide away. The V and J genes are TRBV15 and TRBJ2-2, with D perhaps matching TRBD2 (6 bases). CDR3 length: 13 residues. Germline lookup yields CDR1 LNHNV and CDR2 YYDKDF (reference sequence). The CDR3 nucleotides are TGTGCCACCGGACGGGAGTTTGGCGGGGAGCTGTGTTTT. Its protein is CATGREFGGELCF.

This chain joins TRBV11-2 and TRBJ2-7, with 8 bases identical to TRBD1. V dropped 6 bases and J dropped 1; count of bases not matched to a gene: 8. The CDR3 is 15 residues long. Germline V gene sequence: CDR1 SGHAT, CDR2 FQNNGV. The CDR3 protein is CASRRPGTGSYEQYF. CDR3 DNA: TGTGCCAGCAGACGCCCCGGGACAGGTTCCTACGAGCAGTACTTC.

V and J are TRBV25-1 and TRBJ2-7; tentatively, D is TRBD1 or TRBD2 (5 bases each). CDR3 length: 15 residues. V was pared by 1 base and J by 9 bases, with 19 bases between. CDR1 MGHDK and CDR2 SYGVNS come from the germline V gene. The CDR3 protein is CASSEFAGSPVVQYF. The CDR3, as DNA: TGTGCCAGCAGTGAATTTGCAGGGAGCCCCGTTGTGCAGTACTTC.

This clonotype showed up many times. This CDR3 reads CASLPRGTGPNTEAFF. The CDR3 region has the DNA TGTGCCAGCCTCCCACGGGGGACAGGACCGAACACTGAAGCTTTCTTT. This chain links TRBV19 with TRBJ1-1, with 8 bases matching TRBD1. The trim removed 9 bases at V and 1 base at J, leaving 13 bases unmatched. This CDR3 region has 16 residues. The germline gives CDR1 LNHDA, CDR2 SQIVND (reference sequence).

This clonotype was recorded many times. The genes are TRBV11-2 and TRBJ2-7, with D tentatively TRBD1 (6 bases). V dropped 3 bases and J dropped 5 bases, with 20 bases sitting between them. Germline V gives CDR1 SGHAT, CDR2 FQNNGV. CDR3 length equals 16 residues. Written as DNA, the CDR3 is TGTGCCAGCAGCTTGCAGGGGCGCGAGATCGTCAACGAGCAGTACTTC. Translation gives CASSLQGREIVNEQYF. Full variable domain (remainder filled in from reference TRBV11-2 and TRBJ2-7): EAGVAQSPRYKIIEKRQSVAFWCNPISGHATLYWYQQILGQGPKLLIQFQNNGVVDDSQLPKDRFSAERLKGVDSTLKIQPAKLEDSAVYLCASSLQGREIVNEQYFGPGTRLTVT.

V usage is TRBV20-1 and J usage is TRBJ1-1; no clear D gene. In germline, CDR1 is DFQATT, CDR2 SNEGSKA (reference sequence). The germline V and J ends were trimmed by 3 bases and 2 bases, with 13 bases remaining between them. This CDR3 contains 14 residues. For the CDR3, the DNA is TGCAGTGCTAGGGGGAGTGCCTTTAACACTGAAGCTTTCTTT. This sequence encodes CSARGSAFNTEAFF.

At least ten counts were recorded for this clonotype. The rearrangement joins TRBV6-2 or TRBV6-3 to TRBJ2-5, with TRBD2 matching over 9 bases. This CDR3 contains 17 residues. The V gene's germline CDR1 is MNHEY and CDR2 SVGEGT. V trimming: 1 base; J trimming: 4 bases; junction bases outside the gene matches: 10. The CDR3 DNA follows: TGTGCCAGCAGTTACTTCGGTAGCGGGAGTACCAGAGAGACCCAGTACTTC. As protein: CASSYFGSGSTRETQYF.

This clonotype appeared many times. The chain combines TRBV2 with TRBJ1-2, with D unclear. CDR1 is SNHLY, CDR2 FYNNEI, per germline. V shed 4 bases and J shed 8 bases, with 23 bases lying between them. There are 16 residues in the CDR3. Here the CDR3 reads CASSVIGSVGVKGYTF. The DNA of the CDR3 is TGTGCCAGCAGTGTAATCGGGTCTGTTGGGGTTAAGGGCTACACCTTC.

This clonotype was counted at least ten times. The V call is TRBV27, the J call TRBJ1-5; no clear D. CDR1 MNHEY and CDR2 SMNVEV come from the germline V gene (reference sequence). The CDR3 runs 15 residues. V shed 6 bases and J shed 2 bases, with 14 bases lying between them. The CDR3 sequence is CASRADGWGNQPQHF. The DNA of the CDR3 is TGTGCCAGCAGGGCAGACGGTTGGGGCAATCAGCCCCAGCATTTT.

This clonotype has only a few counts. The chain links TRBV7-9 to TRBJ1-1; TRBD1 matches at 7 bases. This CDR3 comprises 12 residues. V gave up 3 bases and J gave up 10 bases; unmatched junction bases: 5. Germline CDR1 is SEHNR and CDR2 is FQNEAQ (reference sequence). CDR3 amino acids: CASSFGDSRAFF. CDR3 coding DNA: TGTGCCAGCAGCTTTGGGGACAGCCGAGCTTTCTTT. Supplemented by reference TRBV7-9 and TRBJ1-1, the full variable domain reads DTGVSQNPRHKITKRGQNVTFRCDPISEHNRLYWYRQTLGQGPEFLTYFQNEAQLEKSRLLSDRFSAERPKGSFSTLEIQRTEQGDSAMYLCASSFGDSRAFFGQGTRLTVV.

Many counts were recorded for this clonotype. J is TRBJ2-7 and V is TRBV28, with 12 bases fitting TRBD1. V gave up 3 bases and J gave up 4 bases; unmatched junction bases: 7. Germline V gene lookup returns CDR1 MDHEN and CDR2 SYDVKM. The CDR3 runs 16 residues. CDR3 residues: CASSLVGQGARYEQYF. DNA for the CDR3: TGTGCCAGCAGTTTGGTGGGACAGGGGGCTAGGTACGAGCAGTACTTC.